This T cell receptor (beta chain) was obtained from a study of T cell repertoires in cytomegalovirus infection. Looking at the study overall: CMV infection together with matching HLA type was indicated by public TCR beta signatures. Points from the study as a whole: CMV-specific TCR beta clonotypes restricted by HLA-C dominated the ex vivo response.

A remark on this clonotype: Its antigen is still unknown. The junction departs from the called germline gene at one end, perhaps through a read error.

TCRdb redid the calling of the reads with MiXCR, one entry per CDR3 protein. This table has fewer than 950,000 distinct CDR3 sequences, 30% to 35% appearing once. Germline assignment: CDR1 MNHEY and CDR2 SVGEGT. The CDR3 covers 14 residues. Material: cultured CD8+ T cells from PBMCs, obtained from culture after CMV antigen stimulation. This chain joins TRBV6-2 or TRBV6-3 and TRBJ2-1, with D perhaps matching TRBD2 (7 bases). This clonotype was obtained from a human donor in good health (CMV status not recorded). Some clones in this sample may be carry-over from other donors' samples. CDR3 in amino acids: CVSGWGGPFNEQFF. The CDR3 DNA reads TGTGTCAGCGGTTGGGGGGGGCCGTTCAATGAGCAGTTCTTC.